A selection of T cell receptor beta chains follows, all from one sample in a study of response to subunit inactivated influenza vaccine. A single record per CDR3 protein comes from TCRdb applying MiXCR to the RT-PCR reads. The sample lists 500,000 to 600,000 distinct CDR3 sequences; approximately 7.7% were seen once. Sequenced here: PBMCs from blood, sampled less than 25 months after vaccination. The receptors derive from a man between 50 and 75 years old who received an inactivated influenza vaccine. Both conserved end residues are part of each CDR3. D genes are given only for firm matches. Part of the rows lack a size; the others show once, few, many or a class for expanded clones.

j_gene: TRBJ2-2
d_gene: TRBD2
abundance: NA
v_gene: TRBV12-3/TRBV12-4
CDR3nt: TGTGCCAGCAAAAAGGGACTAGCGGGAACCGGGGAGCTGTTTTTT
CDR3aa: CASKKGLAGTGELFF

j_gene: TRBJ2-7
d_gene: NA
abundance: NA
v_gene: TRBV29-1
CDR3nt: TGCAGCGTTGGAGCCCGGCTGGGGGGCTACGAGCAGTACTTC
CDR3aa: CSVGARLGGYEQYF

j_gene: TRBJ1-1
d_gene: NA
abundance: NA
v_gene: TRBV15
CDR3nt: TGTGCCACCAGCCCCAGAGGGAGGACAATTATGAACACTGAAGCTTTCTTT
CDR3aa: CATSPRGRTIMNTEAFF

j_gene: TRBJ2-5
d_gene: TRBD1
abundance: few
v_gene: TRBV6-6
CDR3nt: TGTGCCAGCAGTAGGACAGGGAAGACCCAGTACTTC
CDR3aa: CASSRTGKTQYF

j_gene: TRBJ2-7
d_gene: NA
abundance: many
v_gene: TRBV7-8
CDR3nt: TGTGCCAGCAGCCAACTTCCCGGGACATATTACTCCTACGAGCAGTACTTC
CDR3aa: CASSQLPGTYYSYEQYF

j_gene: TRBJ2-2
d_gene: NA
abundance: few
v_gene: TRBV2
CDR3nt: TGTGCCAGCAGAAAAACAGGGTCCGGGGAGCTGTTTTTT
CDR3aa: CASRKTGSGELFF

j_gene: TRBJ2-5
d_gene: NA
abundance: NA
v_gene: TRBV5-1
CDR3nt: TGCGCCAGCAGCAGTCTAGCGCAAGAGACCCAGTACTTC
CDR3aa: CASSSLAQETQYF

j_gene: TRBJ2-1
d_gene: NA
abundance: many
v_gene: TRBV12-3/TRBV12-4
CDR3nt: TGTGCCAGCAGTTTAGCGCTGGGGACGGGTGAGCAGTTCTTC
CDR3aa: CASSLALGTGEQFF

j_gene: TRBJ1-1
d_gene: NA
abundance: few
v_gene: TRBV29-1
CDR3nt: TGCAGCGTTGAAGAGGGCAGTTTGAACACTGAAGCTTTCTTT
CDR3aa: CSVEEGSLNTEAFF

j_gene: TRBJ2-7
d_gene: TRBD1
abundance: NA
v_gene: TRBV20-1
CDR3nt: TGCAGTGCTAGACCGATTACCGGGACAGGGGCCTACGAGCAGTACTTC
CDR3aa: CSARPITGTGAYEQYF

j_gene: TRBJ2-3
d_gene: TRBD2
abundance: few
v_gene: TRBV15
CDR3nt: TGTGCCACCAGCAGCTCCGGGACTAGCCTCGATACGCAGTATTTT
CDR3aa: CATSSSGTSLDTQYF

j_gene: TRBJ2-7
d_gene: NA
abundance: NA
v_gene: TRBV6-5
CDR3nt: TGTGCCAGCAGTTACGGGGGTGGGGGCTACGAGCAGTACTTC
CDR3aa: CASSYGGGGYEQYF

j_gene: TRBJ2-7
d_gene: NA
abundance: few
v_gene: TRBV7-9
CDR3nt: TGTGCCAGCAGCTTACCTCAGGCAGTCTCCTACGAGCAGTACTTC
CDR3aa: CASSLPQAVSYEQYF

j_gene: TRBJ2-1
d_gene: TRBD2
abundance: NA
v_gene: TRBV15
CDR3nt: TGTGCCACCAGCAGAGAGCTAGCGGGACTCAATGAGCAGTTCTTC
CDR3aa: CATSRELAGLNEQFF

j_gene: TRBJ2-4
d_gene: NA
abundance: NA
v_gene: TRBV20-1
CDR3nt: TGCAGTGCACCCTCCGACTTGTGGGACATTCAGTACTTC
CDR3aa: CSAPSDLWDIQYF

j_gene: TRBJ2-7
d_gene: TRBD1
abundance: NA
v_gene: TRBV5-4
CDR3nt: TGTGCCAGCAGCTGGGACAGATACGGGTCCTACGAGCAGTACTTC
CDR3aa: CASSWDRYGSYEQYF

j_gene: TRBJ1-6
d_gene: NA
abundance: few
v_gene: TRBV5-1
CDR3nt: TGCGCCAGCTCTCCCGGCAGGAGGAATTCACCCCTCCACTTT
CDR3aa: CASSPGRRNSPLHF

j_gene: TRBJ2-7
d_gene: NA
abundance: NA
v_gene: TRBV28
CDR3nt: TGTGCCAGCAGTTTGGAGGCCCCCTACGAGCAGTACTTC
CDR3aa: CASSLEAPYEQYF

j_gene: TRBJ1-2
d_gene: NA
abundance: NA
v_gene: TRBV28
CDR3nt: TGTGCCAGCAGTTTCAGGGACATCTATGGCTACACCTTC
CDR3aa: CASSFRDIYGYTF

j_gene: TRBJ2-7
d_gene: NA
abundance: NA
v_gene: TRBV20-1
CDR3nt: TGCAGACTTGATCGGGGCTCCTACGAGCAGTACTTC
CDR3aa: CRLDRGSYEQYF

j_gene: TRBJ1-5
d_gene: TRBD1
abundance: many
v_gene: TRBV12-3/TRBV12-4
CDR3nt: TGTGCCAGCAGTCTAGACAGGGCCGTTCAGCCCCAGCATTTT
CDR3aa: CASSLDRAVQPQHF

j_gene: TRBJ2-1
d_gene: TRBD1
abundance: NA
v_gene: TRBV11-1
CDR3nt: TGTGCCAGCAGGGACAGGGGGCTCTTCTATGAGCAGTTCTTC
CDR3aa: CASRDRGLFYEQFF

j_gene: TRBJ1-1
d_gene: NA
abundance: many
v_gene: TRBV10-3
CDR3nt: TGTGCCATCAGTGAGTCTGGTGGAGGGAACACTGAAGCTTTCTTT
CDR3aa: CAISESGGGNTEAFF

j_gene: TRBJ1-5
d_gene: TRBD1
abundance: many
v_gene: TRBV10-3
CDR3nt: TGTGCCATCAGTGACAGGGGGGACCAGCCCCAGCATTTT
CDR3aa: CAISDRGDQPQHF

j_gene: TRBJ2-7
d_gene: TRBD2
abundance: NA
v_gene: TRBV6-5
CDR3nt: TGTGCCAGCAGTTACGCTAGCGGGAACCACTACGAGCAGTACTTC
CDR3aa: CASSYASGNHYEQYF

j_gene: TRBJ1-5
d_gene: TRBD1
abundance: few
v_gene: TRBV3-1
CDR3nt: TGTGCCAGCAGCCGTGGACAGGGGGCTACTCAGCCCCAGCATTTT
CDR3aa: CASSRGQGATQPQHF

j_gene: TRBJ2-4
d_gene: NA
abundance: many
v_gene: TRBV7-2
CDR3nt: TGTGCCAGCAGCTATTACAGCAAAAACATTCAGTACTTC
CDR3aa: CASSYYSKNIQYF

j_gene: TRBJ2-7
d_gene: NA
abundance: NA
v_gene: TRBV20-1
CDR3nt: TGCAGTGCTAGACCCACCACAGGGTTTAGCTACGAGCAGTACTTC
CDR3aa: CSARPTTGFSYEQYF

j_gene: TRBJ2-7
d_gene: TRBD2
abundance: many
v_gene: TRBV20-1
CDR3nt: TGCAGTGCCACCGGACTAGCACACTCCTACGAGCAGTACTTC
CDR3aa: CSATGLAHSYEQYF

j_gene: TRBJ2-3
d_gene: TRBD2
abundance: few
v_gene: TRBV20-1
CDR3nt: TGCAGTGCTAGCGGATCTAGCGGGAGTACCGATACGCAGTATTTT
CDR3aa: CSASGSSGSTDTQYF

j_gene: TRBJ1-1
d_gene: NA
abundance: NA
v_gene: TRBV5-6
CDR3nt: TGTGCCAGCAGCTTTGGGGGCGGACAGAGCTTCTATGAAGCTTTCTTT
CDR3aa: CASSFGGGQSFYEAFF

j_gene: TRBJ1-4
d_gene: TRBD1
abundance: few
v_gene: TRBV12-3/TRBV12-4
CDR3nt: TGTGCCAGCAGTCGATCCGGGACAGCAACTAATGAAAAACTGTTTTTT
CDR3aa: CASSRSGTATNEKLFF

j_gene: TRBJ1-6
d_gene: NA
abundance: few
v_gene: TRBV5-1
CDR3nt: TGCGCCAGCGCTTCCGGGCCGAGGGATTCACCCCTCCACTTT
CDR3aa: CASASGPRDSPLHF

j_gene: TRBJ1-2
d_gene: NA
abundance: few
v_gene: TRBV5-1
CDR3nt: TGCGCCAGCAGCCCGAGTTCAGGTTCTAACTATGGCTACACCTTC
CDR3aa: CASSPSSGSNYGYTF

j_gene: TRBJ1-1
d_gene: TRBD1
abundance: many
v_gene: TRBV6-5
CDR3nt: TGTGCCAGCAGTTCACTAGGGACAGGGGGTCCCGCTGAAGCTTTCTTT
CDR3aa: CASSSLGTGGPAEAFF

j_gene: TRBJ2-5
d_gene: TRBD2
abundance: few
v_gene: TRBV25-1
CDR3nt: TGTGCCAGCAGTGAAACTTGGGGGGGACAAGAGACCCAGTACTTC
CDR3aa: CASSETWGGQETQYF

j_gene: TRBJ2-6
d_gene: TRBD1
abundance: many
v_gene: TRBV12-3/TRBV12-4
CDR3nt: TGTGCCAGCAGCTCCCCGGACAGGGCTACTGGGGCCAACGTCCTGACTTTC
CDR3aa: CASSSPDRATGANVLTF

j_gene: TRBJ1-2
d_gene: NA
abundance: many
v_gene: TRBV12-3/TRBV12-4
CDR3nt: TGTGCCAGCAGTTTGGTGAATGGCTATGGCTACACCTTC
CDR3aa: CASSLVNGYGYTF

j_gene: TRBJ2-7
d_gene: NA
abundance: NA
v_gene: TRBV12-3/TRBV12-4
CDR3nt: TGTGCCAGCAGTCCGGGTTTAGGGGGTTACGAGCAGTACTTC
CDR3aa: CASSPGLGGYEQYF

j_gene: TRBJ2-1
d_gene: TRBD2
abundance: NA
v_gene: TRBV7-9
CDR3nt: TGTGCCAGCTTCTCCAAAGCGGGGGTAAGCTCCTACAATGAGCAGTTCTTC
CDR3aa: CASFSKAGVSSYNEQFF

j_gene: TRBJ1-2
d_gene: NA
abundance: many
v_gene: TRBV24-1
CDR3nt: TGTGCCACCAGTGAAGGGCAGCTAAACTATGGCTACACCTTC
CDR3aa: CATSEGQLNYGYTF

j_gene: TRBJ2-7
d_gene: NA
abundance: NA
v_gene: TRBV29-1
CDR3nt: TGCAGCGTTGAAGGCAGCCTCTACGAGCAGTACTTC
CDR3aa: CSVEGSLYEQYF